This T cell receptor (beta chain) was observed in a study of cytomegalovirus exposure and HLA in healthy donors. Study as a whole: Among the roughly 400 genotyped donors, 70% to 85% were placed in the Caucasian-associated ancestry cluster. The study, taken as a whole, reports: Cytomegalovirus association was listed for 164 TCR beta chains.

As regards this clone: Its antigen is still unknown.

Each donor's status was that of a healthy bone marrow donor. The PCR had 60 Vbeta and 13 Jbeta primers. Method: immunoSEQ multiplex PCR; TCRdb's copy keeps in-frame clones and lacks some. The data hold about 55,000 clones, with more than 75% observed a single time. The sample was PBMCs. The clonotype was recovered from a female donor in good health and CMV-seronegative.

The chain's CDR3 is CASSPRDLGYGYTF. The CDR3 DNA reads TGTGCCAGCTCACCCCGGGATCTGGGCTATGGCTACACCTTC. The chain recombines TRBV18 with TRBJ1-2, with D unresolved. This CDR3 contains 14 residues. Trimming took off 3 bases at V and 4 bases at J, with 12 bases between the two ends. CDR1 and CDR2 (germline): KGHSH, LQKENI.